This T cell receptor beta chain was identified during a study of CD8 T cells in ankylosing spondylitis. Study-wide results and limits: Reportedly, disease-linked clones are significantly enriched in ankylosing spondylitis patients' matched synovial fluid. Characteristic of ankylosing spondylitis blood, it appeared, was a TCR beta motif comprising eight highly homologous variants. Reactive arthritis synovial fluid and blood previously showed some of these motif variants. Relatively rare in peripheral blood, disease-linked clones were also CD8+.

On this clonotype: What it recognizes is unknown.

V gave up 5 bases and J gave up 4 bases; unmatched junction bases: 12. From germline, CDR1 is SGHRS and CDR2 YFSETQ. This CDR3 is 17 amino acids long. Library preparation for TCR beta used quantitative 5'-RACE with molecular barcodes. Using its own MiXCR run on the 5' RACE reads, TCRdb lists one record per CDR3 protein. Here the sample spans hundreds of thousands of distinct CDR3 sequences, roughly 13% being singletons. Sequenced sample: blood, either unsorted or a sorted T cell fraction (not recorded which). The chain combines TRBV5-1 with TRBJ2-3, with 11 bases identical to TRBD2. The sequence came from a male donor with ankylosing spondylitis. The CDR3 region has the DNA TGCGCCAGCAGGGCTACTAGCGGGAGTGGTATCCCAGATACGCAGTATTTT. Its translation is CASRATSGSGIPDTQYF.